The T cell receptor (beta chain) under discussion was sequenced for a study of cytomegalovirus exposure and HLA in healthy donors (dated by TCRdb to the late 2010s). Some background on the complete study: An earlier analysis of several hundred of the donors reported 276 Gb of sequence data and about 120 million unique TCR beta sequences obtained from approximately 180 million T cells. An early release that covered about 640 HLA-typed donors contained approximately 300 gigabases of sequencing data and 80 million or so unique TCR sequences. Of the roughly 400 genotyped donors, about 84% fell in the genetic ancestry cluster associated with self-reported Caucasian donors. The study aimed to test whether cataloging public T cell receptors could reveal signatures of past pathogen exposure. The study profiled the T cell repertoires of hundreds of subjects by immunosequencing and related them to cytomegalovirus serostatus. Besides the first cohort of roughly 660 subjects, a separate validation cohort made up of about 120 different subjects was used. To predict cytomegalovirus infection status, the study combined high-throughput TCR immunosequencing, statistical association of individual TCRs with disease status, and machine learning. A later analysis re-examined previously published TCR beta repertoires from roughly 650 donors and added high-resolution HLA genotyping to investigate patterns of TCR occurrence. In the later analysis, no new phenotypic data were used to find candidate immune exposures; instead, reliance was placed on TCR beta sequences and their occurrence across donors. An earlier analysis of 450 to 750 of the donors used high-throughput TCR beta sequencing to judge whether each TCR beta V gene segment behaved as functional or pseudogenic. Donor age, sex, ethnicity and CMV serostatus were compiled alongside the repertoire data. Genome-wide SNP genotypes for about 65% of the roughly 670 donors were used in a later genetic analysis, which treated that subset as a discovery cohort. Every repertoire in the discovery cohort had been generated on one and the same sequencing platform. HLA typing included class I and class II loci at four-digit resolution. Typing coverage varied by locus: roughly 620-640 donors for A, B, C, DRB1 and DQB1; roughly 520 for DQA1; around 610 for DPA1; more than 450 for DPB1. Roughly 5 DR-DQ haplotypes were treated as single units for association and clustering because of strong linkage in the cohort. Among some 410 genotyped donors of the cohort, an average of around 240,000 unique TCR beta nucleotide sequences were sequenced per donor, 15% to 20% of them non-productive. What the work shows at the level of the full study, not this receptor alone: A total of 150 to 200 TCR beta chains were listed by the study as associated with cytomegalovirus. The classifier was reported to diagnose cytomegalovirus status with high specificity and sensitivity in both the original and validation cohorts. In a later genetic analysis, fewer N-insertions in productive TCRs were reported among donors in an Asian-associated ancestry cluster than the roughly 700-donor mean. In a later analysis, most CMV-associated TCR beta chains were found to appear HLA-restricted, with HLA associations seemingly driven largely by CMV exposure. The 87-base-pair reads could not distinguish some IMGT-functional V segments, including TRBV6-2 and TRBV6-3, so those segments were excluded. Across donors, most TCR sequences were observed very rarely, whereas some public TCRs were present in many individuals. In a later analysis, HLA-associated TCR beta chains showed more clonal expansion and lower generation probabilities than non-associated chains that were equally common. Specific HLA alleles were associated with 15,000 to 20,000 TCR beta sequences at a false discovery rate of 0.05 in a later analysis. In vitro tests confirmed that a few of the cytomegalovirus-associated TCR beta chains recognize cytomegalovirus antigens. The earlier analysis of approximately 590 of the donors excluded some 15 rarely observed V segments, including chromosome 9 orphons, because counts were too low. The authors suggested that the approach could potentially be generalized to other disease states and immunological phenotypes. An association between a missense DCLRE1C variant and V-gene and J-gene trimming of TCR beta chains was found in a later genetic analysis and replicated in an independent cohort. The presence/absence analyses assumed that sequencing depth was roughly uniform across donors, and that assumption may not be true. For the cohort, immune exposure information was limited to CMV serostatus. Assigning TCR associations to individual alleles was difficult when HLA alleles, especially DR and DQ, strongly co-occurred. This cohort had only TCR beta chains sequenced, and the lack of alpha or paired-chain data limited which features could be detected. Correlated functional status among segregating V segments might be attributable to linkage disequilibrium, but an unknown experimental factor could not be ruled out. An earlier analysis of 450 to 750 of the donors showed that most TCR beta V segments appeared in productive rearrangements either about 90% or about 30% of the time, which broadly matched IMGT annotations. A group of highly shared sequence variants was considered likely to be a technical artifact of the sequencing pipeline. According to a later analysis, parvovirus B19, influenza, CMV and Epstein-Barr virus appeared linked to several top co-occurrence clusters. According to a later analysis, TCR association rates differed among HLA loci, with DRB1 alleles showing the most associated TCRs and HLA-C alleles showing the fewest. A further reported finding was that TCR beta sequences accurately predicted the HLA-A and HLA-B alleles for most subjects in the first cohort. Because HLA typing was unavailable for some donors at each locus, only the typed subset was used in association tests.

V is clipped by 0 bases and J by 0 bases, and the sequence between their germline boundaries is 9 bases long. The germline V gene (reference sequence) specifies GTSNPN as CDR1 and SVGIG as CDR2. Its CDR3 holds 15 amino acids, cysteine through phenylalanine. The kept DNA is CDR3 alone, 45 bases in frame from the first base. The cohort consisted of hundreds of healthy bone marrow donors. At the time of sampling, every cohort member was nominally healthy, though immune exposures that went unrecorded were likely present. The donor was CMV seronegative and belonged to the group of over 300 seronegative cohort members. Every donor gave a peripheral blood sample, and the peripheral blood mononuclear cells from that sample were used for TCR beta sequencing. Genomic DNA extraction from the blood cell samples was performed with the Qiagen DNeasy Blood Extraction Kit. This clone was seen a handful of times. It lacks a known antigen. Base qualities are not at hand, and no much larger clone is one base apart.

Library preparation was by the immunoSEQ multiplex PCR assay. For the multiplex PCR, a mixture combining 60 forward primers for TCR Vbeta segments and 13 reverse primers for TCR Jbeta segments was used. The CDR3 region of rearranged TCR beta genes was amplified from genomic DNA by a multiplex PCR assay. The Illumina HiSeq System was used to sequence the amplified TCR beta libraries as 87-base-pair reads. As for how the authors treated the data: Across the 600 to 700 repertoires, a later analysis counted about 81 million unique TCR beta chains, around 11 million of which were shared by at least two donors. Raw reads were error-corrected and collapsed into unique sequences by a nearest-neighbor algorithm in which closely related sequences were merged to remove PCR and sequencing errors. CDR3 sequences were aligned to IMGT reference sequences to assign V, D and J gene segments. Each retained sequence needed at least a six-nucleotide match to both a V gene segment and a J gene segment. Rearrangements were called productive when the CDR3 lacked stop codons and stayed in frame with V and J; all others were non-productive. Following IMGT convention, CDR3 was defined as the stretch from the second conserved V-encoded cysteine up to the conserved J-encoded phenylalanine. In an earlier analysis of approximately 500 of the donors, sequences lacking an unambiguous match to a single V gene segment were excluded. An earlier analysis of 500 to 600 of the donors classified V segments as functional when productive rearrangements were above 56.7% and as segregating when the standard deviation between donors was above 5%. To diagnose cytomegalovirus status from the catalog of TCR beta chain sequences, a statistical classification framework was built. In a later analysis, TCR nucleotide sequences were compared against IMGT/GENE-DB human TR gene sequences so that V and J genes could be assigned. The TCRdist pipeline was used in a later analysis to assign CDR3 sequences and most-parsimonious VDJ recombination scenarios. In a later analysis, each TCR beta chain was defined by its CDR3 amino acid sequence together with its V-gene family, and reads lacking a unique V-gene family were excluded. In a later analysis, 450 to 600 highly shared, low-generation-probability nucleotide sequences were removed to address suspected cross-contamination and a sequencing artifact. A later analysis calculated a clonal expansion index for each public chain from normalized within-repertoire ranks of inferred template counts. A later analysis computed generation probabilities with a VDJ recombination model fitted to out-of-frame rearrangements, and checked the results against IGoR. Hypergeometric tests were used in a later analysis to score TCR-TCR, TCR-HLA and TCR-CMV co-occurrence, with a repertoire-size bias correction applied to the TCR pairs. In a later analysis, false discovery rates were estimated by permuting HLA or CMV assignments 20 times. In a later analysis, co-occurring TCRs were grouped using DBSCAN, and TCRdist sequence similarity was added for clustering within HLA-allele-positive subsets. For co-occurrence clustering, repertoires with fewer than 30,000 or more than 120,000 public chains were excluded, along with about five repertoires with anomalous nucleotide sharing. TCRdb took over this immuneACCESS table, retaining in-frame rearrangements with V and J assigned. Such tables are incomplete; in checked studies, under half of the missing clones stem from an unresolved V gene, and the remainder is unexplained. The D gene and trimming were derived from the DNA, and the V and J assignments and clone size from that table. The sample includes 100,000 to 150,000 clones, with around 78% observed a single time. Approximately 1.8% of the sample rests with the top ten.

Recombination connected TRBV30 to TRBJ1-5; a tentative D call is TRBD1 (5 bases match). This clonotype was sampled from a woman in her 50s in good health and CMV-seronegative. The sequenced sample was PBMCs. The CDR3 sequence is CAWSVRGVSNQPQHF. The DNA reads TGTGCCTGGAGTGTTCGGGGGGTTAGCAATCAGCCCCAGCATTTT.